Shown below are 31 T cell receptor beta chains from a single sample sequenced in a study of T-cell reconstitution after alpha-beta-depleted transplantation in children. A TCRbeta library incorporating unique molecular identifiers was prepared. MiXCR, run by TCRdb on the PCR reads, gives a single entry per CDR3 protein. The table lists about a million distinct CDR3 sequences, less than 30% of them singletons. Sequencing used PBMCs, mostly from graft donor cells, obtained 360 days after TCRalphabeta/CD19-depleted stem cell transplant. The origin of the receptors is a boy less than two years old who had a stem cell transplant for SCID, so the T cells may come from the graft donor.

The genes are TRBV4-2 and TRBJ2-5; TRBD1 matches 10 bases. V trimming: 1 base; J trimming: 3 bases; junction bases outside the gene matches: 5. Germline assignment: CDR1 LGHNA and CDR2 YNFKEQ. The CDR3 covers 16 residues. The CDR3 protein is CASSQGPGTGEETQYF. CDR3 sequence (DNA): TGTGCCAGCAGCCAAGGTCCCGGGACAGGGGAAGAGACCCAGTACTTC.

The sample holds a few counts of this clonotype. The CDR3 sequence is CASSQQVNTEAFF. DNA of the CDR3: TGTGCCAGCAGCCAGCAGGTTAACACTGAAGCTTTCTTT. The genes are TRBV5-5 and TRBJ1-1; D is undetermined. CDR3 length: 13 residues. Germline assignment: CDR1 SGHKS and CDR2 YYEKEE (reference sequence). V lost 4 bases and J lost 2, with 9 bases in between.

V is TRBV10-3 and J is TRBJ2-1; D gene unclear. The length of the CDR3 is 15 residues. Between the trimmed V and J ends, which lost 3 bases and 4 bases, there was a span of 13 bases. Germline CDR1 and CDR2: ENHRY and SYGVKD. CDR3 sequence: CAISEWGLGYNEQFF. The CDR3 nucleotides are TGTGCCATCAGTGAATGGGGTCTCGGGTACAATGAGCAGTTCTTC.

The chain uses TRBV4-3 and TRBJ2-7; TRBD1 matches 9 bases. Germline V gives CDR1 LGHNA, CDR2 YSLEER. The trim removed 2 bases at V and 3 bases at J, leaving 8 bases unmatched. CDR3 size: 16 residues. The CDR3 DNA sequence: TGCGCCAGCAGCCAAAGGGTCGGGACAGGGAACTACGAGCAGTACTTC. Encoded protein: CASSQRVGTGNYEQYF.

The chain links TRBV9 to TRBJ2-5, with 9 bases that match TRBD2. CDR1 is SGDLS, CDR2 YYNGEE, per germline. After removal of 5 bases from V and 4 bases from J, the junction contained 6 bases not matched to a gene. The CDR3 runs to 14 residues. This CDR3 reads CASSRSGGSETQYF. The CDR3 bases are TGTGCCAGCAGTCGAAGCGGGGGGTCAGAGACCCAGTACTTC. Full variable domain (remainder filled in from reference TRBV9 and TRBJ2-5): DSGVTQTPKHLITATGQRVTLRCSPRSGDLSVYWYQQSLDQGLQFLIQYYNGEERAKGNILERFSAQQFPDLHSELNLSSLELGDSALYFCASSRSGGSETQYFGPGTRLLVL.

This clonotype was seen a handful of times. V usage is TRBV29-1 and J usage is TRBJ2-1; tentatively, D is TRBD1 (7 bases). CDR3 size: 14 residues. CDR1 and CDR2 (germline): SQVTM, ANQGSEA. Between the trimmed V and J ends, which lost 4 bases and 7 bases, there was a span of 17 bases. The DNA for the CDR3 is TGCAGCGTTGGCAGGGGGGTCCTTACTAATGAGCAGTTCTTC. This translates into CSVGRGVLTNEQFF.

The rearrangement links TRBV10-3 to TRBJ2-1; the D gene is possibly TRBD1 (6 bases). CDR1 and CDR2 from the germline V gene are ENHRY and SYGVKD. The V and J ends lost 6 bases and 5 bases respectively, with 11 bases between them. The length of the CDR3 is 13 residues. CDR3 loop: CAISGQRNNEQFF. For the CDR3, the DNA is TGTGCCATCAGCGGACAGAGAAACAATGAGCAGTTCTTC.

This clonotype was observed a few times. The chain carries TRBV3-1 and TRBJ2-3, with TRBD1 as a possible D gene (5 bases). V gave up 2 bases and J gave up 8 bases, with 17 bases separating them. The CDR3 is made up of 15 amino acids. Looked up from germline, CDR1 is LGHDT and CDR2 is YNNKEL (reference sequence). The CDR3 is CASSQLRVSVGTQYF. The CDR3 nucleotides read TGTGCCAGCAGCCAACTCAGGGTCTCGGTTGGTACGCAGTATTTT.

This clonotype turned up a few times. The CDR3 loop is CSARGGAGNSYEQYF. CDR3 bases: TGCAGTGCTAGGGGTGGGGCAGGGAACTCCTACGAGCAGTACTTC. The chain links TRBV20-1 to TRBJ2-7; perhaps TRBD1 as D (5 bases). The germline gives CDR1 DFQATT, CDR2 SNEGSKA (reference sequence). V lost 3 bases to trimming and J lost 0 bases, with 15 bases between them. The CDR3 has 15 residues.

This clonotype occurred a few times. The DNA of the CDR3 is TGTGCCAGCAGCGAAAGGGGGAAGACTAGCGGGTCCCTCTACGAGCAGTACTTC. Translation gives CASSERGKTSGSLYEQYF. The gene calls are TRBV2 and TRBJ2-7; 10 bases are a match to TRBD2. The CDR3 contains 18 residues. Looked up from germline, CDR1 is SNHLY and CDR2 is FYNNEI. Losses at the gene ends were 6 bases for V and 3 bases for J; bases not matched to a gene: 17.

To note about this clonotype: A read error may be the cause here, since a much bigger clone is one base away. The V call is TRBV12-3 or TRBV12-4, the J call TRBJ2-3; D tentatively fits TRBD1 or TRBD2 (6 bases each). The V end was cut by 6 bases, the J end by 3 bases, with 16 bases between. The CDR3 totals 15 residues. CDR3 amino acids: CASSLGASVTDTQYF. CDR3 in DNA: TGTGCCAGCAGCTTGGGGGCTAGCGTTACAGATACGCAGTATTTT.

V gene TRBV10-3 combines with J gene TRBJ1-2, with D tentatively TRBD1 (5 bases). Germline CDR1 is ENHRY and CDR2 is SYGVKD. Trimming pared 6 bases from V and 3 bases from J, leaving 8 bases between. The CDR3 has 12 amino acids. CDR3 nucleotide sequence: TGTGCCATCAGCGTCAGGGACTATGGCTACACCTTC. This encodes CAISVRDYGYTF.

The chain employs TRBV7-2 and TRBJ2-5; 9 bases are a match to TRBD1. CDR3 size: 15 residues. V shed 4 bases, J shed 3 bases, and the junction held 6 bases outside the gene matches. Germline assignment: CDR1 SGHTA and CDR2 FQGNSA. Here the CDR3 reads CASSSRDREKETQYF. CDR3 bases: TGTGCCAGCAGCTCTCGGGACAGGGAAAAAGAGACCCAGTACTTC.

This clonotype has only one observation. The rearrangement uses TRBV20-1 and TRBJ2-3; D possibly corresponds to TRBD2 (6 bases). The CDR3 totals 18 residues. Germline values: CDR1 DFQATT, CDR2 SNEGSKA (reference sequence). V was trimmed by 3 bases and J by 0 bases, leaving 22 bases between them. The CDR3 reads CSASGSRLAWISTDTQYF. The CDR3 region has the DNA TGCAGTGCTAGTGGGTCGCGTCTAGCGTGGATCAGCACAGATACGCAGTATTTT.

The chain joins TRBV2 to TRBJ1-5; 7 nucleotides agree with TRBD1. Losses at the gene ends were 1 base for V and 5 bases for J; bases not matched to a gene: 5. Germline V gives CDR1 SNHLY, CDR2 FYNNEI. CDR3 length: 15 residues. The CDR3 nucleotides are TGTGCCAGCAGTGAAGGACAGGGCCCCCATCAGCCCCAGCATTTT. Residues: CASSEGQGPHQPQHF.

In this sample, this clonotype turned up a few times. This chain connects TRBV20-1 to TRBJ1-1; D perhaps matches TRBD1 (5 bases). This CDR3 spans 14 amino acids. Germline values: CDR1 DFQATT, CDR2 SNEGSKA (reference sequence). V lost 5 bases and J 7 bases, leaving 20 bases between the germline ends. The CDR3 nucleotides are TGCAGTGCTCCCGCCAGCGGCGGGGGTCTTGAAGCTTTCTTT. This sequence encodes CSAPASGGGLEAFF.

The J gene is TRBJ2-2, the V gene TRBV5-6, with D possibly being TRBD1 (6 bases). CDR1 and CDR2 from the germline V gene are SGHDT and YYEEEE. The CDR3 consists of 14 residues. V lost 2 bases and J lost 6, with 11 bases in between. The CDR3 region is CASSFLGGAGELFF. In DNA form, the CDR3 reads TGTGCCAGCAGCTTTCTAGGGGGAGCCGGGGAGCTGTTTTTT.

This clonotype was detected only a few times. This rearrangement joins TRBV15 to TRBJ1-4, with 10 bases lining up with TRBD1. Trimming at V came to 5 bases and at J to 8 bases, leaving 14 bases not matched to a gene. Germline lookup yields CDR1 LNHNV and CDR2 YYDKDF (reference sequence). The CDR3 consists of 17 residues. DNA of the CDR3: TGTGCCACCAGCGCCAGACAGGGGGCGGCCCAAGGGGAAAAACTGTTTTTT. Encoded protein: CATSARQGAAQGEKLFF.

This chain's CDR3 is CSVQSLLTLNTEAFF. The CDR3 coding sequence is TGCAGCGTCCAGAGCCTATTAACCCTGAACACTGAAGCTTTCTTT. This chain links TRBV29-1 with TRBJ1-1, with D unresolved. V shed 6 bases and J shed 0 bases, with 17 bases lying between them. There are 15 residues in the CDR3. CDR1 SQVTM and CDR2 ANQGSEA come from the germline V gene.

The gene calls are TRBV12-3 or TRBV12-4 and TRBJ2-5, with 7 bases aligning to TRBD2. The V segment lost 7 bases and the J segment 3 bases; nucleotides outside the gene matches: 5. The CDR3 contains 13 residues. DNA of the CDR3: TGTGCCAGCAATGGGGGGGGTGAAGAGACCCAGTACTTC. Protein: CASNGGGEETQYF.

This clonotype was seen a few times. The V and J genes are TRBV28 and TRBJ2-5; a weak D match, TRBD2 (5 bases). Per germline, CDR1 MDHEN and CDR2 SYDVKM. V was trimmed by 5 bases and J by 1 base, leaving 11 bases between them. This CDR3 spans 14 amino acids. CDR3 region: CASSPRLSQETQYF. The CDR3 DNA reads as TGTGCCAGCAGTCCGCGACTATCCCAAGAGACCCAGTACTTC.

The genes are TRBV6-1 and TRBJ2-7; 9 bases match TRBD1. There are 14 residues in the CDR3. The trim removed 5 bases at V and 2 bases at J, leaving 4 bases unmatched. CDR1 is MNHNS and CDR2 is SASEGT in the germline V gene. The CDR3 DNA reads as TGTGCCAGCAGTAGACGGACAGGGGCCTACGAGCAGTACTTC. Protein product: CASSRRTGAYEQYF.

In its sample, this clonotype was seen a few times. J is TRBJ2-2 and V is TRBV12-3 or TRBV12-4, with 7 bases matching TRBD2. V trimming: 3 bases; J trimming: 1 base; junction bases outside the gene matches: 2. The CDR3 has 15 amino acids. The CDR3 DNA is TGTGCCAGCAGTTTGGGAGGGCGGAACACCGGGGAGCTGTTTTTT. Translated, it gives CASSLGGRNTGELFF.

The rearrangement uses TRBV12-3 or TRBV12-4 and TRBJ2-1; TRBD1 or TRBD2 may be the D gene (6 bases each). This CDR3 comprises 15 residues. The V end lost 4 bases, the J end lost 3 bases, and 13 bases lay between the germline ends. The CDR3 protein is CASSYREVNYNEQFF. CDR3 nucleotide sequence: TGTGCCAGCAGTTACAGGGAGGTCAACTACAATGAGCAGTTCTTC.

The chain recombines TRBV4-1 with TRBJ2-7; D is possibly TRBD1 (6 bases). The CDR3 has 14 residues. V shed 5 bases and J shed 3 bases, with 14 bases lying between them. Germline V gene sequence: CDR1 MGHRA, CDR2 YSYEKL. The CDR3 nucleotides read TGCGCCAGCAGCATTGAGTGGGACAACTACGAGCAGTACTTC. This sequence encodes CASSIEWDNYEQYF.

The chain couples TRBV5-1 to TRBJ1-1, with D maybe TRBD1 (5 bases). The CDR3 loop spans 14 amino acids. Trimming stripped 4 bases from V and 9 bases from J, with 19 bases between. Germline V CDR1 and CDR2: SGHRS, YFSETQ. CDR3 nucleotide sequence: TGCGCCAGCAGCCAACAAGCCGGACATTTCCAAGCTTTCTTT. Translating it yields CASSQQAGHFQAFF.

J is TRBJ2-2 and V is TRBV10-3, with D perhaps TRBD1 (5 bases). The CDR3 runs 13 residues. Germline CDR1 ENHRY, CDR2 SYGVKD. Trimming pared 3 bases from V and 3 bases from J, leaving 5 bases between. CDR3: CAISEQDTGELFF. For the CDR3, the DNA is TGTGCCATCAGTGAACAGGACACCGGGGAGCTGTTTTTT.

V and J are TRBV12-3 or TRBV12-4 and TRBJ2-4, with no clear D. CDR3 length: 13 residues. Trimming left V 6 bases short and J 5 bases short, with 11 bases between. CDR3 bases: TGTGCCAGCAGACCCATTAGCCAAAACATTCAGTACTTC. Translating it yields CASRPISQNIQYF.

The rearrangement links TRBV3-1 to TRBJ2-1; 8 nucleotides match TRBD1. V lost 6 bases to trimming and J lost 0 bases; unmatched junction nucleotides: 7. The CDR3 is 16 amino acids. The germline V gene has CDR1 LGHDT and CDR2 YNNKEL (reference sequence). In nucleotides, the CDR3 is TGTGCCAGCAGTTCACTCGGACAGGGCTCCTACAATGAGCAGTTCTTC. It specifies CASSSLGQGSYNEQFF.

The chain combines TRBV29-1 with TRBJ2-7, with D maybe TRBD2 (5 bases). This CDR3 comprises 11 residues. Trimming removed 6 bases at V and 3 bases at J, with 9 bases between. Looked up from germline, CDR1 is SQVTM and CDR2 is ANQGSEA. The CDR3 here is CSVRDLYEQYF. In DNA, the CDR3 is TGCAGCGTCCGGGATCTCTACGAGCAGTACTTC.

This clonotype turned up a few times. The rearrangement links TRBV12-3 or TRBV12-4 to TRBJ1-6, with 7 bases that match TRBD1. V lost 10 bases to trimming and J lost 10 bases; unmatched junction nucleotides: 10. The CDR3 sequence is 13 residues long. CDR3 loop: CATADREVSPLHF. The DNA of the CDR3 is TGTGCCACCGCCGACAGGGAAGTATCACCCCTCCACTTT.